Shown below are 7 T cell receptor beta chains from a single sample sequenced in a study of blood T cell repertoires in COVID-19. Libraries were prepared by immunoSEQ multiplex PCR; TCRdb keeps only in-frame clonotypes and omits some of them. Among 150,000 to 180,000 clones listed, approximately 80% were seen once. Specimen: peripheral blood. The receptors derive from a woman aged 55-70 years with acute or convalescent COVID-19.

The chain combines TRBV7-9 with TRBJ1-1; D remains unclear. Trimming took 8 bases from V and 0 from J, leaving 10 bases between them. The CDR3 has 13 amino acids. CDR1 is SEHNR and CDR2 is FQNEAQ in the germline V gene (reference sequence). The CDR3 sequence is CASRLTVNTEAFF. The CDR3 DNA sequence: TGTGCCAGCCGGCTCACAGTGAACACTGAAGCTTTCTTT.

The chain combines TRBV10-3 with TRBJ2-2; D may be TRBD1 (7 bases). This CDR3 has 17 residues. CDR1 and CDR2 (germline): ENHRY, SYGVKD. V was cut by 3 bases and J by 6 bases, with 20 bases left in between. The CDR3 here is CAISELGQAGTSGELFF. The CDR3 DNA follows: TGTGCCATCAGTGAATTAGGACAGGCGGGGACCTCCGGGGAGCTGTTTTTT.

This chain joins TRBV6-1 and TRBJ1-4; D is perhaps TRBD1 (5 bases). Between the trimmed V and J ends, which lost 7 bases and 3 bases, there was a span of 12 bases. Germline V gives CDR1 MNHNS, CDR2 SASEGT. This CDR3 has 14 residues. In DNA, the CDR3 is TGTGCCAGCATCGACGGGGGTCCTAATGAAAAACTGTTTTTT. Translated: CASIDGGPNEKLFF.

The chain uses TRBV25-1 and TRBJ2-1; TRBD1 aligns across 10 bases. Germline V CDR1 and CDR2: MGHDK, SYGVNS. The junction had 8 bases not matched to a gene; V was cut back by 1 base and J by 8 bases. CDR3 length equals 16 residues. The CDR3 nucleotides are TGTGCCAGCAGTGAATCCGGGACAGGGGTTGGGGATGAGCAGTTCTTC. Amino acids: CASSESGTGVGDEQFF.

The chain couples TRBV5-4 to TRBJ2-1, with D tentatively TRBD1 (6 bases). V lost 2 bases and J lost 0, with 9 bases in between. Germline V lookup: CDR1 SGHNT, CDR2 YYREEE (reference sequence). This CDR3 is 15 amino acids long. The CDR3 reads CASSLQGYSYNEQFF. In DNA form, the CDR3 reads TGTGCCAGCAGCTTACAGGGATACTCCTACAATGAGCAGTTCTTC.

The chain employs TRBV5-1 and TRBJ2-7; D might be TRBD2 (6 bases). Deletions cut 0 bases from V and 0 bases from J, with 16 bases between. The CDR3 contains 17 residues. Germline V gene sequence: CDR1 SGHRS, CDR2 YFSETQ. CDR3 bases: TGCGCCAGCAGCTTGGAGGGGTCGGCGGGGAGCTCCTACGAGCAGTACTTC. Protein product: CASSLEGSAGSSYEQYF.

This clone appeared a few times. The chain carries TRBV18 and TRBJ2-7, with 8 nucleotides matching TRBD1. The junction had 9 bases not matched to a gene; V was cut back by 3 bases and J by 2 bases. This CDR3 is 16 amino acids long. The germline gives CDR1 KGHSH, CDR2 LQKENI. CDR3 coding DNA: TGTGCCAGCTCACCCTTACAGGGGGAGACACCCTACGAGCAGTACTTC. Its protein is CASSPLQGETPYEQYF.